This T cell receptor beta chain was sequenced for a study of T-cell reconstitution after alpha-beta-depleted transplantation in children. During its preparation, the TCRbeta library received unique molecular identifiers. TCRdb re-called the PCR reads with MiXCR, one entry per CDR3 protein. The sample contains around 800,000 distinct CDR3 sequences, about 15% of which appear only once. The table lists this clonotype with many counts. Its antigen is currently unknown. Overall study results and limits: High day-60 TCRbeta diversity in some patients came from surviving recipient T cells and thymic progenitors.

Sequenced material: PBMCs, mostly from graft donor cells, taken 360 days after TCRalphabeta/CD19-depleted stem cell transplant. This receptor was taken from a male patient under 18 who had a stem cell transplant for acute lymphoblastic leukemia, so the T cells may come from the graft donor.

The CDR3 DNA follows: TGTGCCAGTACCATTTCAGCGATCGGCACAGATACGCAGTATTTT. Translating gives CASTISAIGTDTQYF. The chain carries TRBV6-1 and TRBJ2-3; no clear D. With 9 bases removed from V and 1 base from J, the gap between germline ends came to 17 bases. The germline V gene encodes CDR1 MNHNS and CDR2 SASEGT. The CDR3 totals 15 residues.